What follows are 5 T cell receptor beta chains derived from one specimen sequenced in a study of cytomegalovirus exposure and HLA in healthy donors. The PCR contained 60 Vbeta and 13 Jbeta primers. TCRdb keeps only in-frame clones here, not all; method: immunoSEQ multiplex PCR. The sample lists approximately 120,000 clones; approximately 17% were seen once. The sequenced sample was PBMCs. The receptors here all came from a female donor in good health and CMV-seropositive.

This clone was seen a few times. The CDR3 nucleotides read TGTGCCAGCAGTTGGGCACACAACTATGGCTACACCTTC. Amino acids: CASSWAHNYGYTF. This sequence joins TRBV6-5 and TRBJ1-2; no clear D gene. This CDR3 has 13 residues. V was cut by 4 bases and J by 2 bases, with 8 bases left in between. Looked up from germline, CDR1 is MNHEY and CDR2 is SVGAGI.

This clone was seen more than once but under ten times. At one end, the junction sequence differs from germline, possibly due to a read error. The rearrangement uses TRBV7-7 and TRBJ2-3; the match to TRBD2 covers 10 bases. The CDR3 totals 14 residues. The V gene's germline CDR1 is SSHAT and CDR2 FNYEAQ (reference sequence). CDR3 in DNA: TGTGCTAGCAGTCCCGGGACTAGCGCGCATACGCAGTATTTT. Protein product: CASSPGTSAHTQYF.

This clone was recorded a few times. The chain uses TRBV7-3 and TRBJ2-1; weak D call: TRBD2 (6 bases). This CDR3 region has 15 residues. Germline loops: CDR1 SGHTA, CDR2 FQGTGA. The V and J ends lost 2 bases and 9 bases respectively, with 17 bases between them. Written as DNA, the CDR3 is TGTGCCAGCAGCTTAGAGGGACGGGAGTGGGGTGAGCAGTTCTTC. Amino acids: CASSLEGREWGEQFF.

This clone occurred a few times. The junction and the germline gene differ at one end; a read error may be behind it. The chain uses TRBV7-7 and TRBJ2-5; D is unclear. CDR1 and CDR2 from the germline V gene are SSHAT and FNYEAQ (reference sequence). CDR3 length equals 17 residues. CDR3 bases: TGTGCTAGCAGCTTAGGAATTGGCGGCGCCATGAGGGAGACCCAGTACTTC. The encoded protein is CASSLGIGGAMRETQYF. Complete variable domain (other parts from reference TRBV7-7 and TRBJ2-5): GAGVSQSPRYKVTKRGQDVTLRCDPISSHATLYWYQQALGQGPEFLTYFNYEAQPDKSGLPSDRFSAERPEGSISTLTIQRTEQRDSAMYRCASSLGIGGAMRETQYFGPGTRLLVL.

The chain uses TRBV7-9 and TRBJ2-3; D is perhaps TRBD2 (5 bases). The CDR3 covers 12 residues. Looked up from germline, CDR1 is SEHNR and CDR2 is FQNEAQ (reference sequence). V was cut by 6 bases and J by 5 bases, with 9 bases left in between. The CDR3 DNA sequence: TGTGCCAGCAGGTCTGGAGGAGATACGCAGTATTTT. It specifies CASRSGGDTQYF.